The TCR beta chain described here comes from a study of cytotoxic CD8 clonotypes in ibrutinib-treated CLL. Points from the study as a whole: Clonality increased at ibrutinib response and stayed stable in sustained remission. At progression, however, it fell back toward baseline. Starting clonality was above that of age-matched healthy donors and tracked circulating CD8+ T-cell counts. Once treatment began, public clonotypes, which were uncommon, contracted or stayed stable.

The sample holds a few counts of this clone. No antigen is known for it. Sequencing was designed to attain a depth spanning 1 in 200,000 to 1 in 1 million T cells. TCRdb's copy holds only in-frame clones and misses some; the assay was immunoSEQ multiplex PCR. The sample shows nearly 100,000 clones, 70% to 85% of them seen only once. Trimming shortened V by 7 bases and J by 9 bases, and 25 bases separated the two germline ends. CDR3 length: 17 residues. The chain links TRBV23-1 to TRBJ1-6; D may be TRBD1 (6 bases). TRBV23-1 falls under the ORF class, with uncertain function. The TCR originated in a human donor with chronic lymphocytic leukemia. The sample consisted of PBMCs, taken after 12 months of ibrutinib treatment. As DNA, the CDR3 is TGCGCCAGCATACCTGAGGGGGGGTATGTCTTGAGTTCACCCCTCCACTTT. Translation gives CASIPEGGYVLSSPLHF.